One TCR beta chain is described in this entry. Trimming took 5 bases from V and 6 from J; bases not matched to a gene: 0. Germline V lookup: CDR1 SEHNR, CDR2 FQNEAQ (reference sequence). This CDR3 has 11 amino acids. The data derive from a study of blood T cell repertoires in COVID-19. Study overall: The origin of the acute and convalescent COVID-19 samples was the United States, Italy and Spain. In each case, the material was cDNA or gDNA derived from T cells, B-cell-depleted T cells, or PBMCs.

Study processing details: Estimates of nucleated cell counts were drawn from the amplification of reference gene primers. This table comes from immunoSEQ multiplex PCR, and its TCRdb copy is limited to in-frame clones, with some not included. That table furnishes V, J and clone size, whereas the DNA furnished D and trimming. Of tens of thousands of clones in the sample, 65% to 85% were seen once. The V call is TRBV7-9, the J call TRBJ1-2, with 7 bases matching TRBD1. Sequencing was done on a sample of peripheral blood. This clonotype was sampled from an older woman with acute or convalescent COVID-19. CDR3 amino acids: CASSQGDGYTF. The CDR3 nucleotides read TGTGCCAGCAGCCAGGGGGATGGCTACACCTTC.